This T cell receptor beta chain was captured by sequencing in a study of blood T cell repertoires in COVID-19. Overall study context: Sites across the United States, Italy and Spain contributed samples from acute and convalescent COVID-19.

In the original analysis: For nucleated cells, counts were estimated from reference gene primer amplification. Repertoires were generated with immunoSEQ multiplex PCR, while TCRdb's copy carries only in-frame clones and drops some. V, J and clone size are those of that table, while D and trimming were read from the DNA. This table has approximately 290,000 clones, approximately 85% appearing once. The V end lost 2 bases, the J end lost 4 bases, and 13 bases lay between the germline ends. The germline V gene encodes CDR1 SGHRS and CDR2 YFSETQ. The length of the CDR3 is 15 residues. The sample was peripheral blood. V and J are TRBV5-1 and TRBJ1-5; tentatively, D is TRBD1 (6 bases). The source is a human donor with COVID-19, enrolled during active disease. The donor label of this sample is uncertain. The CDR3 DNA reads as TGCGCCAGCAGCTTTTCAGGGGATCAGAATCAGCCCCAGCATTTT. Translated: CASSFSGDQNQPQHF.